The entry below gives a single T cell receptor beta chain sequence along with its context. The data derive from a study of blood T cell repertoires in COVID-19. Study-wide context: Samples came from the United States, Italy and Spain, spanning acute and convalescent COVID-19. The analysed material was cDNA or gDNA that came from T cells, B-cell-depleted T cells, or PBMCs.

A Seattle source enrolled patients during active infection and followed them longitudinally. As processed by the authors: Reference gene primer amplification yielded estimated nucleated cell counts. Profiling relied on immunoSEQ multiplex PCR, and the TCRdb table lists in-frame clones only, not all of them. V and J calls and clone size are copied from that table; D and trimming were computed from the DNA. The table lists hundreds of thousands of clones, about 83% of them singletons. The junction had 5 bases not matched to a gene; V was cut back by 3 bases and J by 1 base. Per germline, CDR1 MDHEN and CDR2 SYDVKM. CDR3 length: 15 residues.

Sequencing was carried out using peripheral blood. The chain recombines TRBV28 with TRBJ2-7; 8 bases are shared with TRBD2. This clonotype originated in a woman in her thirties with COVID-19, enrolled during active disease. The CDR3 protein is CASSFRGGPSYEQYF. The CDR3 DNA sequence: TGTGCCAGCAGTTTTCGGGGGGGTCCGTCCTACGAGCAGTACTTC.